A single sample is the source of the 16 T cell receptor beta chains below, sequenced in a study of blood T cell repertoires in COVID-19. Some clones are missing from TCRdb's copy, which holds only in-frame ones; the method was immunoSEQ multiplex PCR. The sample yields about 90,000 clones, roughly 90% seen once. The material sequenced was peripheral blood. The receptors were sampled from a human donor with active COVID-19. The donor label of this sample is uncertain.

For the CDR3, the DNA is TGTGCCAGCAGCCTCCCCGGGGGAAACTATGGCTACACCTTC. Its translation: CASSLPGGNYGYTF. The rearrangement uses TRBV6-5 and TRBJ1-2; D may be TRBD1 (5 bases). CDR3 length equals 14 residues. Trimming took off 6 bases at V and 2 bases at J, with 13 bases between the two ends. Germline V gene data show CDR1 as MNHEY and CDR2 as SVGAGI.

The rearrangement uses TRBV7-2 and TRBJ2-7; TRBD2 agrees at 14 bases. Germline assignment: CDR1 SGHTA and CDR2 FQGNSA. This CDR3 spans 17 amino acids. V was clipped by 3 bases and J by 1 base; unmatched bases: 5. In nucleotides, the CDR3 is TGTGCCAGCAGCTTGACTAGCGGGGGGGCCAAATCCTACGAGCAGTACTTC. The encoded protein is CASSLTSGGAKSYEQYF.

V is TRBV7-2 and J is TRBJ2-7; a possible D gene is TRBD1 (6 bases). The ends were cut back, 3 bases at V and 6 bases at J, with 24 bases in the middle. The CDR3 has 17 residues. From germline, CDR1 is SGHTA and CDR2 FQGNSA. The CDR3 sequence is CASSFSEGRAGDSEQYF. DNA for the CDR3: TGTGCCAGCAGCTTCTCCGAAGGTCGGGCAGGGGATAGCGAGCAGTACTTC.

V usage is TRBV4-1 and J usage is TRBJ2-1; 11 nucleotides match TRBD2. The germline V gene encodes CDR1 MGHRA and CDR2 YSYEKL. The V and J ends lost 2 bases and 4 bases, in that order; junction bases with no gene match: 10. The CDR3 covers 18 residues. CDR3 region: CASSQLAAGLAEYNEQFF. CDR3 coding DNA: TGCGCCAGCAGCCAACTTGCTGCGGGACTAGCGGAATACAATGAGCAGTTCTTC.

V usage is TRBV3-1 (or the pseudogene TRBV3-2) and J usage is TRBJ2-7; no firm D call. CDR3 length equals 12 residues. V was shortened by 4 bases and J by 0 bases, with 4 bases between the two germline ends. Germline loops: CDR1 LGHDT, CDR2 YNNKEL (reference sequence). CDR3 amino acids: CASSLFSYEQYF. The CDR3 coding sequence is TGTGCCAGCAGCCTCTTCTCCTACGAGCAGTACTTC.

J is TRBJ2-1 and V is TRBV7-2, with D perhaps matching TRBD2 (6 bases). Germline V gene data show CDR1 as SGHTA and CDR2 as FQGNSA. The V gene lost 5 bases and the J gene lost 9 bases, with 17 bases spanning the gap. The CDR3 is 14 residues long. This CDR3 reads CASSPTGVGSEQFF. CDR3 coding DNA: TGTGCCAGCAGCCCCACGGGGGTTGGAAGTGAGCAGTTCTTC.

The chain is built from TRBV5-1 and TRBJ2-7; 8 bases fit TRBD2. V trimming: 4 bases; J trimming: 3 bases; junction bases outside the gene matches: 6. The CDR3 runs 14 residues. Germline CDR1 reads SGHRS; CDR2 reads YFSETQ. The chain's CDR3 is CASSPTGGLYEQYF. CDR3 bases: TGCGCCAGCAGCCCCACGGGAGGGCTCTACGAGCAGTACTTC.

The V gene is TRBV7-6, the J gene TRBJ2-1; 11 bases line up with TRBD2. Germline V lookup: CDR1 SGHVS, CDR2 FNYEAQ. The CDR3 length is 19 residues. The V gene end was trimmed by 0 bases and the J gene end by 4 bases; junction bases not matched to a gene: 11. The CDR3 spells CASSLAQSLAGGLYNEQFF. The CDR3 nucleotides are TGTGCCAGCAGCTTAGCTCAGAGCCTAGCGGGGGGCCTGTACAATGAGCAGTTCTTC.

The CDR3 is CATTRQGNTYEQYF. The CDR3 DNA sequence: TGTGCCACTACTAGACAGGGTAACACCTACGAGCAGTACTTC. V and J are TRBV2 and TRBJ2-7; TRBD1 agrees at 7 bases. From germline, CDR1 is SNHLY and CDR2 FYNNEI. The CDR3 has 14 residues. V lost 10 bases to trimming and J lost 2 bases; unmatched junction nucleotides: 11.

This chain connects TRBV19 to TRBJ2-1, with a weak D call TRBD1 (6 bases). This CDR3 has 15 amino acids. Trimming took 5 bases from V and 4 from J, leaving 15 bases between them. Germline V CDR1 and CDR2: LNHDA, SQIVND (reference sequence). CDR3 in amino acids: CASSLGQGPYNEQFF. CDR3 sequence (DNA): TGTGCCAGTAGTTTAGGCCAGGGGCCATACAATGAGCAGTTCTTC.

J is TRBJ1-3 and V is TRBV5-6, with a weak D call TRBD1 (5 bases). Germline V gives CDR1 SGHDT, CDR2 YYEEEE. Trimming took 0 bases from V and 7 from J, leaving 11 bases between them. The CDR3 loop spans 14 amino acids. CDR3 in DNA: TGTGCCAGCAGCTTGGGGGCGGCAGGGAACACCATATATTTT. Translating it yields CASSLGAAGNTIYF. Combining the CDR3 with reference TRBV5-6 and TRBJ1-3 gives the whole variable domain DAGVTQSPTHLIKTRGQQVTLRCSPKSGHDTVSWYQQALGQGPQFIFQYYEEEERQRGNFPDRFSGHQFPNYSSELNVNALLLGDSALYLCASSLGAAGNTIYFGEGSWLTVV.

The chain joins TRBV28 to TRBJ1-2; 8 nucleotides align to TRBD1. The CDR3 loop spans 15 amino acids. J gave up 4 bases and V 1 base, and 5 bases lay outside the gene matches. The germline gives CDR1 MDHEN, CDR2 SYDVKM. CDR3 region: CASSLSAGGVYGYTF. The CDR3 nucleotides are TGTGCCAGCAGTTTATCAGCAGGGGGCGTCTATGGCTACACCTTC.

This chain links TRBV5-1 with TRBJ2-7; TRBD1 matches 8 bases. The V segment lost 3 bases and the J segment 3 bases; nucleotides outside the gene matches: 11. In germline, CDR1 is SGHRS, CDR2 YFSETQ. The CDR3 spans 16 residues. The CDR3 DNA follows: TGCGCCAGCAGCTCCACGACAGGGGCAGCTTTCTACGAGCAGTACTTC. Residues: CASSSTTGAAFYEQYF.

This chain joins TRBV5-1 and TRBJ2-5; unclear D gene. The V and J ends lost 2 bases and 2 bases respectively, with 10 bases between them. Per the germline V gene, CDR1 is SGHRS and CDR2 is YFSETQ. The length of the CDR3 is 14 residues. CDR3 DNA sequence: TGCGCCAGCAGCTTCGGCGGAAGGCAAGAGACCCAGTACTTC. It yields the protein CASSFGGRQETQYF.

The rearrangement links TRBV4-2 to TRBJ2-6; D unresolved. CDR3 length: 17 residues. V was cut by 0 bases and J by 0 bases, with 9 bases left in between. Germline lookup yields CDR1 LGHNA and CDR2 YNFKEQ. The CDR3 loop reads CASSQEKSSSGANVLTF. CDR3 in DNA: TGTGCCAGCAGCCAAGAAAAGTCCAGCTCTGGGGCCAACGTCCTGACTTTC.

The gene calls are TRBV5-4 and TRBJ1-2; D not certain. This CDR3 has 16 amino acids. CDR1 and CDR2 (germline): SGHNT, YYREEE (reference sequence). V was clipped by 7 bases and J by 0 bases, with 19 bases between them. CDR3 nucleotide sequence: TGTGCCAGCCTCCCGCGCCCGGGGTACTCTAACTATGGCTACACCTTC. It codes for CASLPRPGYSNYGYTF.